A single sample is the source of the 32 T cell receptor beta chains below, sequenced in a study of blood T cell repertoires in COVID-19 (dated by TCRdb to the early 2020s). Libraries were made using the immunoSEQ multiplex PCR assay. Held by TCRdb, this immuneACCESS table contains in-frame sequences only and omits some clones. Under half of the omission traces to an unresolved V gene where checked; the cause of the rest is unknown. The table for this sample lists some 160,000 clones; 80% of them were counted only once. The ten largest clonotypes hold approximately 3% of the sample. The specimen was PBMCs or T cells enriched from blood (not recorded which). These receptors all come from an older woman who had recovered from COVID-19.

The V gene is TRBV15, the J gene TRBJ2-7, with TRBD1 as a possible D gene (6 bases). From germline, CDR1 is LNHNV and CDR2 YYDKDF (reference sequence). This CDR3 is built from 13 residues. Trimming pared 5 bases from V and 3 bases from J, leaving 11 bases between. CDR3 amino acids: CATSALQGYEQYF. In DNA, the CDR3 is TGTGCCACCAGCGCCCTACAGGGCTACGAGCAGTACTTC.

This chain uses TRBV7-2 with TRBJ2-3; D gene unclear. The CDR3 extends over 14 amino acids. V dropped 5 bases and J dropped 1 base, with 10 bases sitting between them. Per the germline V gene, CDR1 is SGHTA and CDR2 is FQGNSA. The CDR3 DNA follows: TGTGCCAGCAGCCGCCAGTTTGGCACAGATACGCAGTATTTT. Translated, it gives CASSRQFGTDTQYF.

The chain combines TRBV10-2 with TRBJ2-7, with TRBD2 matching 7 bases. Germline CDR1 is WSHSY and CDR2 is SAAADI. This CDR3 has 14 amino acids. V gave up 2 bases and J gave up 3 bases; unmatched junction bases: 4. As DNA, the CDR3 is TGCGCCAGCAGTGAGGGGGGGGACGGCTACGAGCAGTACTTC. Encoded protein: CASSEGGDGYEQYF.

V and J are TRBV12-3 or TRBV12-4 and TRBJ1-6, with D unresolved. V lost 11 bases and J lost 6, with 14 bases in between. This CDR3 is built from 13 residues. This CDR3 is CAGKRGGNSPLHF. The CDR3 region has the DNA TGTGCCGGGAAGCGGGGAGGTAATTCACCCCTCCACTTT.

V usage is TRBV12-3 or TRBV12-4 and J usage is TRBJ2-2, with a possible D match to TRBD1 (5 bases). The CDR3 has 12 residues. The CDR3 reads CAQQGNTGELFF. DNA for the CDR3: TGTGCGCAGCAGGGGAACACCGGGGAGCTGTTTTTT.

This clone was recorded once. This chain connects TRBV30 to TRBJ1-5; 7 bases match TRBD1. V shed 1 base and J 6 bases; nucleotides not matched to a gene: 6. The CDR3 covers 14 residues. Germline lookup yields CDR1 GTSNPN and CDR2 SVGIG (reference sequence). The DNA for the CDR3 is TGTGCCTGGAGTGAGACAGGGAGAGGTCAGCCCCAGCATTTT. This codes for CAWSETGRGQPQHF.

The V call is TRBV19, the J call TRBJ2-7; D gene ambiguous. The germline V and J ends were trimmed by 5 bases and 0 bases, with 14 bases remaining between them. This CDR3 has 15 amino acids. Per the germline V gene, CDR1 is LNHDA and CDR2 is SQIVND (reference sequence). The CDR3 loop reads CASSPSLANSYEQYF. CDR3 sequence (DNA): TGTGCCAGTAGTCCGTCACTCGCGAACTCCTACGAGCAGTACTTC.

This rearrangement joins TRBV19 to TRBJ1-5; D perhaps matches TRBD1 (6 bases). Germline lookup yields CDR1 LNHDA and CDR2 SQIVND (reference sequence). This CDR3 comprises 17 residues. Trimming took off 1 base at V and 4 bases at J, with 17 bases between the two ends. CDR3 DNA sequence: TGTGCCAGTAGTATAGTCATCCTCCGGGACAATAATCAGCCCCAGCATTTT. It is translated as CASSIVILRDNNQPQHF.

This chain uses TRBV10-1 with TRBJ1-1; D ambiguous. V lost 1 base to trimming and J lost 1 base, with 4 bases between them. This CDR3 region has 13 residues. Germline CDR1 reads WNHNN; CDR2 reads SYGVQD (reference sequence). The CDR3 is CASSEWQNTEAFF. The CDR3 DNA sequence: TGCGCCAGCAGTGAGTGGCAGAACACTGAAGCTTTCTTT.

The chain is built from TRBV18 and TRBJ2-3; D perhaps matches TRBD2 (5 bases). The CDR3 runs 15 residues. Germline V gene sequence: CDR1 KGHSH, CDR2 LQKENI. V was trimmed by 0 bases and J by 6 bases, leaving 13 bases between them. Here the CDR3 DNA reads TGTGCCAGCTCACCACCGCAACTAGGTGGTGATACGCAGTATTTT. This gives the protein CASSPPQLGGDTQYF.

V and J are TRBV29-1 and TRBJ2-1; TRBD1 aligns across 8 bases. The germline gives CDR1 SQVTM, CDR2 ANQGSEA. The length of the CDR3 is 13 residues. V lost 7 bases, J lost 4 bases, and 6 bases stayed unmatched. The CDR3 region has the DNA TGCAGCGGAGACCGGACAGGGTACAATGAGCAGTTCTTC. Its translation is CSGDRTGYNEQFF.

The chain uses TRBV18 and TRBJ1-5; no clear D gene. Germline V gene sequence: CDR1 KGHSH, CDR2 LQKENI. V was shortened by 4 bases and J by 6 bases, with 16 bases between the two germline ends. The CDR3 spans 15 residues. CDR3 DNA sequence: TGTGCCAGCTCACGCGCACCCGAGAGTCGTCAGCCCCAGCATTTT. Protein: CASSRAPESRQPQHF.

The CDR3 DNA is TGTGCCAGCAGCTCCCAGGGGTCTCCTGGAAACACCATATATTTT. This encodes CASSSQGSPGNTIYF. V gene TRBV9 combines with J gene TRBJ1-3; D possibly corresponds to TRBD1 (6 bases). V was cut by 4 bases and J by 2 bases, with 13 bases left in between. From germline, CDR1 is SGDLS and CDR2 YYNGEE. This CDR3 comprises 15 residues.

V and J are TRBV4-1 and TRBJ2-3; D gene ambiguous. The length of the CDR3 is 13 residues. In germline, CDR1 is MGHRA, CDR2 YSYEKL. Trimming removed 2 bases at V and 5 bases at J, with 8 bases between. This chain's CDR3 is CASSQIPRDTQYF. The CDR3 bases are TGCGCCAGCAGCCAAATACCCAGAGATACGCAGTATTTT.

The genes are TRBV19 and TRBJ1-1; TRBD1 aligns across 10 bases. The CDR3 loop spans 14 amino acids. J was trimmed by 7 bases and V by 9 bases; bases with no gene match: 11. The V gene's germline CDR1 is LNHDA and CDR2 SQIVND (reference sequence). The CDR3 loop reads CASNRDRGRGEAFF. The CDR3 DNA follows: TGTGCCAGCAACCGGGACAGGGGACGGGGTGAAGCTTTCTTT. Full variable domain (rest looked up from reference TRBV19 and TRBJ1-1): DGGITQSPKYLFRKEGQNVTLSCEQNLNHDAMYWYRQDPGQGLRLIYYSQIVNDFQKGDIAEGYSVSREKKESFPLTVTSAQKNPTAFYLCASNRDRGRGEAFFGQGTRLTVV.

The gene calls are TRBV9 and TRBJ2-7; no definite D call. V lost 0 bases and J 3 bases, leaving 4 bases between the germline ends. The CDR3 runs to 12 residues. Germline lookup yields CDR1 SGDLS and CDR2 YYNGEE. CDR3 nucleotide sequence: TGTGCCAGCAGCGTAGATAGCTACGAGCAGTACTTC. Translated, it gives CASSVDSYEQYF.

In its sample, this clone was seen many times. The V gene is TRBV21-1, the J gene TRBJ2-3; the tabulated D call, TRBD2, remains unverified against the DNA. TRBV21-1 is a pseudogene. This CDR3 is 16 amino acids long. CDR3 sequence: CASSSPEGGKGDTQYF. The CDR3 coding sequence is TGTGCCAGCAGCTCTCCTGAGGGGGGGAAGGGGGATACGCAGTATTTT.

V usage is TRBV19 and J usage is TRBJ1-5; 8 positions match TRBD1. CDR1 and CDR2 (germline): LNHDA, SQIVND (reference sequence). Germline trimming cut 6 bases from V and 3 bases from J; bases unmatched to any gene: 13. CDR3 length: 17 residues. The CDR3 loop is CASSPKSGGASNQPQHF. Written as DNA, the CDR3 is TGTGCCAGTAGCCCTAAATCAGGGGGCGCTTCCAATCAGCCCCAGCATTTT.

The chain joins TRBV18 to TRBJ1-2, with D tentatively TRBD1 (6 bases). Trimming removed 2 bases from V and 4 bases from J, with 11 bases in between. CDR3 length: 14 amino acids. Germline V gene data show CDR1 as KGHSH and CDR2 as LQKENI. CDR3 residues: CASSPEGEVYGYTF. Here the CDR3 DNA reads TGTGCCAGCTCACCAGAGGGGGAAGTCTATGGCTACACCTTC.

The chain carries TRBV6-6 and TRBJ2-7; 7 bases match TRBD1. This CDR3 spans 16 amino acids. Looked up from germline, CDR1 is MNHNY and CDR2 is SVGAGI (reference sequence). The J segment lost 3 bases and the V segment lost 2 bases, leaving 10 bases of the junction unmatched. The CDR3 protein is CASSYKQGVSYYEQYF. Written as DNA, the CDR3 is TGTGCCAGCAGTTACAAGCAGGGGGTTTCTTACTACGAGCAGTACTTC.

This clone was counted once. The chain couples TRBV2 to TRBJ2-3; 9 bases line up with TRBD2. The CDR3 spans 18 residues. The V gene's germline CDR1 is SNHLY and CDR2 FYNNEI. The V and J ends lost 0 bases and 0 bases, in that order; junction bases with no gene match: 7. Here the CDR3 DNA reads TGTGCCAGCAGTGAAGCGGACGGGCGGGGGGGGAGCACAGATACGCAGTATTTT. It yields the protein CASSEADGRGGSTDTQYF.

The chain couples TRBV2 to TRBJ2-2; 8 nucleotides line up with TRBD1. There are 15 residues in the CDR3. CDR1 and CDR2 from the germline V gene are SNHLY and FYNNEI. The ends lost 2 bases at V and 4 bases at J; junction bases unmatched: 3. Written as DNA, the CDR3 is TGTGCCAGCAGTGAATTCAGGGGGCTCACCGGGGAGCTGTTTTTT. Protein product: CASSEFRGLTGELFF.

The chain employs TRBV11-2 and TRBJ2-5; possible D gene TRBD2, 5 bases. Per germline, CDR1 SGHAT and CDR2 FQNNGV. The V and J ends lost 5 bases and 4 bases respectively, with 17 bases between them. The CDR3 has 15 amino acids. CDR3 region: CASSRAAGGTETQYF. CDR3 nucleotide sequence: TGTGCCAGCAGCCGGGCTGCGGGCGGAACAGAGACCCAGTACTTC.

The genes are TRBV5-1 and TRBJ1-1, with a tentative D call TRBD1 (6 bases). The V gene lost 9 bases and the J gene lost 6 bases, with 27 bases spanning the gap. In germline, CDR1 is SGHRS, CDR2 YFSETQ. The CDR3 loop spans 16 amino acids. In DNA form, the CDR3 reads TGCGCCACCCAAGCAAACGCGGGGGGCGCGGGTGCTGAAGCTTTCTTT. Its protein product is CATQANAGGAGAEAFF.

The chain joins TRBV30 to TRBJ1-1; TRBD1 matches 7 bases. The germline V gene has CDR1 GTSNPN and CDR2 SVGIG (reference sequence). This CDR3 comprises 13 residues. J gave up 3 bases and V 4 bases, and 5 bases lay outside the gene matches. The CDR3 protein is CAWKGRGDTEAFF. The CDR3 bases are TGTGCCTGGAAGGGCAGGGGGGACACTGAAGCTTTCTTT.

The V gene is TRBV18, the J gene TRBJ1-1; the D is unclear. The length of the CDR3 is 13 residues. Deletions cut 2 bases from V and 8 bases from J, with 12 bases between. Germline V gives CDR1 KGHSH, CDR2 LQKENI. The CDR3 here is CASSPSSREEAFF. DNA for the CDR3: TGTGCCAGCTCACCAAGTTCAAGAGAGGAAGCTTTCTTT. The variable domain in full, with the rest retrieved from reference TRBV18 and TRBJ1-1, is NAGVMQNPRHLVRRRGQEARLRCSPMKGHSHVYWYRQLPEEGLKFMVYLQKENIIDESGMPKERFSAEFPKEGPSILRIQQVVRGDSAAYFCASSPSSREEAFFGQGTRLTVV.

A single count supports this clone. The V and J genes are TRBV7-6 and TRBJ2-1; weak D call: TRBD1 (5 bases). Germline assignment: CDR1 SGHVS and CDR2 FNYEAQ. This CDR3 contains 16 residues. Trimming shortened V by 5 bases and J by 0 bases, and 14 bases separated the two germline ends. CDR3 region: CASSPDARGSYNEQFF. Written as DNA, the CDR3 is TGTGCCAGCAGCCCTGATGCAAGGGGCTCCTACAATGAGCAGTTCTTC.

The chain carries TRBV24-1 and TRBJ2-7; 9 positions agree with TRBD1. Germline assignment: CDR1 KGHDR and CDR2 SFDVKD. CDR3 size: 15 residues. V was pared by 4 bases and J by 2 bases, with 5 bases of the junction left unmatched. The CDR3 bases are TGTGCCACCAGTGACGGGACAGGGCCGACCTACGAGCAGTACTTC. Residues: CATSDGTGPTYEQYF.

The chain recombines TRBV23-1 with TRBJ1-5; D gene ambiguous. TRBV23-1 is an ORF, and what it does is uncertain. CDR3 length: 17 residues. The V end lost 7 bases, the J end lost 1 base, and 20 bases lay between the germline ends. This chain's CDR3 is CASTPKSEVESNQPQHF. Here the CDR3 DNA reads TGCGCCAGCACTCCAAAATCGGAGGTAGAGAGCAATCAGCCCCAGCATTTT.

J is TRBJ1-2 and V is TRBV28; 8 positions agree with TRBD1. CDR1 MDHEN and CDR2 SYDVKM come from the germline V gene. The CDR3 spans 17 residues. V was clipped by 5 bases and J by 2 bases; unmatched bases: 13. The CDR3 region has the DNA TGTGCCAGCAGTCTAAGGAGACAGGGGAGGCGAAACTATGGCTACACCTTC. This codes for CASSLRRQGRRNYGYTF.

The genes are TRBV30 and TRBJ1-4; 8 nucleotides line up with TRBD1. The CDR3 spans 14 residues. With 0 bases clipped from V and 6 bases from J, the junction kept 3 bases outside the gene matches. Germline-derived CDR1 and CDR2 are GTSNPN and SVGIG (reference sequence). Written as DNA, the CDR3 is TGTGCCTGGAGTGTACCAGGGGGCCATGAAAAACTGTTTTTT. Its translation is CAWSVPGGHEKLFF.

This rearrangement joins TRBV14 to TRBJ2-7; D possibly corresponds to TRBD2 (5 bases). The germline V gene encodes CDR1 SGHDN and CDR2 FVKESK. V was trimmed by 0 bases and J by 2 bases, leaving 11 bases between them. The CDR3 is made up of 15 amino acids. The CDR3 coding sequence is TGTGCCAGCAGCCAAGAGGCGGGCCCTACCTACGAGCAGTACTTC. Its translation is CASSQEAGPTYEQYF.